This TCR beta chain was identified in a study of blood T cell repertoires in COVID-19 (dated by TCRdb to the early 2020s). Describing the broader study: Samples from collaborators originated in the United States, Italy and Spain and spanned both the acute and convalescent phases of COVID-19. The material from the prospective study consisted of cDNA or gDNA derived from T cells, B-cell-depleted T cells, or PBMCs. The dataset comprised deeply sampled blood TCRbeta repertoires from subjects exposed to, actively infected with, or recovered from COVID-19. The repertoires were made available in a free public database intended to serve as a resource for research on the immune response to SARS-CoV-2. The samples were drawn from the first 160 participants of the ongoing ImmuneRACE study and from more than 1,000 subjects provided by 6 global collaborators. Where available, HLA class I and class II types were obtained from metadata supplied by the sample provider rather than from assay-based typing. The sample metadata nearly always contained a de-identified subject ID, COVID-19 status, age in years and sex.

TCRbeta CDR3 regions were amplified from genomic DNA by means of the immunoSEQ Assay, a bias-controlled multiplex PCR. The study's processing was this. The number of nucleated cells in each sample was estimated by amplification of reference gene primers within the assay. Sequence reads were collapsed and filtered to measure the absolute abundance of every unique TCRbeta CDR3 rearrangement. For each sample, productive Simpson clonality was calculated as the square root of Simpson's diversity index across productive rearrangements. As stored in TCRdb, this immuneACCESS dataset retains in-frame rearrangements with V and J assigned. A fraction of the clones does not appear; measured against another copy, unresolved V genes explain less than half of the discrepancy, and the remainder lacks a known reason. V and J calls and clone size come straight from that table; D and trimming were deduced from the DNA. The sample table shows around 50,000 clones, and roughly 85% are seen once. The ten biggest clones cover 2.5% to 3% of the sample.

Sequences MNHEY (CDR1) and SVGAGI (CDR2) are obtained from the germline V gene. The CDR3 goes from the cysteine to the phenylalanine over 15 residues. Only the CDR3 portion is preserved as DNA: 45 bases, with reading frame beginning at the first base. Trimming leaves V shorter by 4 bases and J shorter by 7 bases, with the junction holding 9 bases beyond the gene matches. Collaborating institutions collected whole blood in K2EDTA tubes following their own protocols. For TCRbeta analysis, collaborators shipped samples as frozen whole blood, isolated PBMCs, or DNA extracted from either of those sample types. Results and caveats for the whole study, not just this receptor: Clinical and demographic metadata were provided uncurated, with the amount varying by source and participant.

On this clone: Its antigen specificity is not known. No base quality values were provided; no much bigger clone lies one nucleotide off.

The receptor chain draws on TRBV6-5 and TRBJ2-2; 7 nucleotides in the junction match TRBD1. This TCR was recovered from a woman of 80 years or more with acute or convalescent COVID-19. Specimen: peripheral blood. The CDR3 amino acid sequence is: CASSFRQGTFGELFF. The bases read TGTGCCAGCAGTTTTCGACAGGGTACCTTCGGGGAGCTGTTTTTT.